This T cell receptor beta chain derives from a study of OX40 agonist ivuxolimab in advanced cancers. Across the whole study: Under the entry rules, prior anti-PD-1, anti-PD-L1 or anti-CTLA-4 therapy was allowed, and around 40% had some.

Sequencing was performed with immunoSEQ multiplex PCR; in TCRdb, only in-frame clones are kept and a portion is missing. The table lists 70,000 to 95,000 clones, 85% to 95% of them singletons. CDR1 and CDR2 (germline): SGHNT, YYREEE (reference sequence). This CDR3 is 11 amino acids long. Trimming shortened V by 4 bases and J by 1 base, and 2 bases separated the two germline ends. The source was CD4+ or CD8+ T cells sorted from blood, collected in a trial of the OX40 agonist ivuxolimab. The receptor was derived from an adult with an advanced solid tumor such as melanoma, head and neck, liver or kidney cancer. The V call is TRBV5-4, the J call TRBJ1-1; D not resolved. The CDR3 reads CASSRNTEAFF. The CDR3 region has the DNA TGTGCCAGCAGCCGGAACACTGAAGCTTTCTTT.